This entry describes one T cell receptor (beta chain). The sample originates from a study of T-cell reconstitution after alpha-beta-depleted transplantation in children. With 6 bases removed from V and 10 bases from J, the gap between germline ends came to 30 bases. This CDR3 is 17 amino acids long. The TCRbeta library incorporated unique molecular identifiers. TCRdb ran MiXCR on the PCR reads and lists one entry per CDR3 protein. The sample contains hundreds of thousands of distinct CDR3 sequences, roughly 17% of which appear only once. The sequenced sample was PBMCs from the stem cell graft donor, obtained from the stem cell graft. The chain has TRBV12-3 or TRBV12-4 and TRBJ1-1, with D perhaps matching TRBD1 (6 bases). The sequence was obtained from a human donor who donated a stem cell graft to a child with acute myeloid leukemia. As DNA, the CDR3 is TGTGCCAGCAGGCCCGTGGGGGGGCGGGCTTTGACTTGGGGAGCTTTCTTT. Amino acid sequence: CASRPVGGRALTWGAFF.